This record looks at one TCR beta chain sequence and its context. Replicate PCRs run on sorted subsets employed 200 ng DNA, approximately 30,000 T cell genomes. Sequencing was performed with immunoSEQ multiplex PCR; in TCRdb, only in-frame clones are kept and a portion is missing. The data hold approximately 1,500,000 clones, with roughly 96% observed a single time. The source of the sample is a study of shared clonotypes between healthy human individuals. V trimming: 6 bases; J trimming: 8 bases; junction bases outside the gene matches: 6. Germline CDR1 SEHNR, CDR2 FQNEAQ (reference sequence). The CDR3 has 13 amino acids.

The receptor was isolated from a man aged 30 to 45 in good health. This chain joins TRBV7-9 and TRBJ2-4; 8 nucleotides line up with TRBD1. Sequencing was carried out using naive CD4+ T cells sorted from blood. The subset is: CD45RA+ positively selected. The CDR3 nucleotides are TGTGCCAGCAGTTCCAGGGGGCTTTACATTCAGTACTTC. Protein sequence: CASSSRGLYIQYF.